What follows are 7 T cell receptor beta chains derived from one specimen sequenced in a study of cytomegalovirus exposure and HLA in healthy donors. Researchers ran the PCR with 60 Vbeta and 13 Jbeta primers. Data came from immunoSEQ multiplex PCR; TCRdb stores just in-frame clones and leaves some out. Seen here are about 220,000 clones, 76% observed once, and the top ten hold 0.6% to 0.7%. The specimen sequenced was PBMCs. The receptors were gathered from a man aged 18 to 35 in good health and CMV-seronegative.

V gene TRBV19 combines with J gene TRBJ2-2; 7 nucleotides match TRBD1. Losses at the gene ends were 4 bases for V and 1 base for J; bases not matched to a gene: 3. The CDR3 spans 15 residues. Germline V CDR1 and CDR2: LNHDA, SQIVND (reference sequence). The CDR3 here is CASSTGGVNTGELFF. For the CDR3, the DNA is TGTGCCAGTAGTACAGGGGGAGTGAACACCGGGGAGCTGTTTTTT.

This chain links TRBV5-5 with TRBJ2-7; D not certain. The V and J ends lost 4 bases and 3 bases respectively, with 8 bases between them. The CDR3 length is 12 residues. Germline CDR1 is SGHKS and CDR2 is YYEKEE (reference sequence). DNA for the CDR3: TGTGCCAGCAGCCTCGGAGACTACGAGCAGTACTTC. Protein product: CASSLGDYEQYF.

This rearrangement joins TRBV6-5 to TRBJ1-4; no clear D. Deletions cut 6 bases from V and 5 bases from J, with 13 bases between. Per the germline V gene, CDR1 is MNHEY and CDR2 is SVGAGI. This CDR3 has 14 residues. The CDR3 DNA reads as TGTGCCAGCAGGGGCCGGTATCAGAATGAAAAACTGTTTTTT. Protein: CASRGRYQNEKLFF.

The chain carries TRBV2 and TRBJ2-1, with D possibly matching TRBD2 (6 bases). Germline loops: CDR1 SNHLY, CDR2 FYNNEI. This CDR3 comprises 13 residues. Trimming pared 7 bases from V and 7 bases from J, leaving 14 bases between. CDR3: CASNSLLANEQFF. DNA of the CDR3: TGTGCCAGCAATTCCCTCCTAGCGAATGAGCAGTTCTTC.

A few counts support this clone. V and J are TRBV2 and TRBJ1-1; weak D call: TRBD1 (6 bases). The CDR3 has 14 amino acids. Germline CDR1 SNHLY, CDR2 FYNNEI. The V end lost 3 bases, the J end lost 4 bases, and 12 bases lay between the germline ends. In DNA, the CDR3 is TGTGCCAGCAGTGAGTGGGGAGGGGGCACTGAAGCTTTCTTT. It codes for CASSEWGGGTEAFF.

This chain joins TRBV6-1 and TRBJ2-1; the match to TRBD2 covers 11 bases. Per germline, CDR1 MNHNS and CDR2 SASEGT. J lost 7 bases, V lost 1 base, and 6 bases had no gene match. This CDR3 contains 16 residues. The CDR3 coding sequence is TGTGCCAGCAGTGAAGAATTAGCGGGAGGGTGGAATGAGCAGTTCTTC. This sequence encodes CASSEELAGGWNEQFF.

The rearrangement links TRBV27 to TRBJ1-1, with D maybe TRBD1 (5 bases). Germline CDR1 reads MNHEY; CDR2 reads SMNVEV (reference sequence). Deletions cut 2 bases from V and 0 bases from J, with 13 bases between. The CDR3 spans 16 residues. CDR3 in amino acids: CASSLAGLSMNTEAFF. The CDR3 nucleotides read TGTGCCAGCAGTTTAGCAGGGTTGTCGATGAACACTGAAGCTTTCTTT.